This T cell receptor beta chain was documented in a study of shared clonotypes between healthy human individuals. The CDR3 loop spans 10 amino acids. Germline CDR1 reads DFQATT; CDR2 reads SNEGSKA (reference sequence). The V end was cut by 3 bases, the J end by 7 bases, with 3 bases between. Genomic DNA belonging to each subset was distributed in equal measure over several immunoSEQ plates. Unsorted PBMC DNA underwent sequencing on ten immunoSEQ deep assay plates. The data were produced by immunoSEQ multiplex PCR, yet TCRdb's version contains in-frame clones alone and is incomplete. The repertoire includes 450,000 to 500,000 clones, more than 75% of them detected once, and about 12% sits in the top ten. Remarks on this clone: Its matching antigen is unknown.

Overall study findings and caveats: Donors were few, which limited the genetic and exposure-history diversity represented.

The J gene is TRBJ2-2, the V gene TRBV20-1, with D unclear. The sequence derives from a woman aged 35 to 49 in good health. Some clones in this sample may be carry-over from other donors' samples. Sequencing was performed on PBMCs. The CDR3 sequence: CSASVGELFF. DNA for the CDR3: TGCAGTGCTAGTGTCGGGGAGCTGTTTTTT.